This T cell receptor (beta chain) was identified in a study of cytomegalovirus exposure and HLA in healthy donors. Here immunoSEQ multiplex PCR was the method, and the copy in TCRdb shows in-frame clones only, minus some. The sample includes approximately 82,000 clones, roughly 95% of them seen just once. V lost 1 base and J lost 0; bases outside the gene matches: 6. Germline lookup yields CDR1 MGHRA and CDR2 YSYEKL. This CDR3 is 17 amino acids long. The donors belonged to the roughly 110-subject validation cohort, separate from the roughly 720-subject first cohort. Material: PBMCs. The receptor's source is a woman under 30 in good health and CMV-seronegative. This sequence joins TRBV4-1 and TRBJ2-3; 8 nucleotides agree with TRBD2. In DNA, the CDR3 is TGCGCCAGCAGCCAAGTTGCGGGGGGCAAAAGCACAGATACGCAGTATTTT. Translation gives CASSQVAGGKSTDTQYF.